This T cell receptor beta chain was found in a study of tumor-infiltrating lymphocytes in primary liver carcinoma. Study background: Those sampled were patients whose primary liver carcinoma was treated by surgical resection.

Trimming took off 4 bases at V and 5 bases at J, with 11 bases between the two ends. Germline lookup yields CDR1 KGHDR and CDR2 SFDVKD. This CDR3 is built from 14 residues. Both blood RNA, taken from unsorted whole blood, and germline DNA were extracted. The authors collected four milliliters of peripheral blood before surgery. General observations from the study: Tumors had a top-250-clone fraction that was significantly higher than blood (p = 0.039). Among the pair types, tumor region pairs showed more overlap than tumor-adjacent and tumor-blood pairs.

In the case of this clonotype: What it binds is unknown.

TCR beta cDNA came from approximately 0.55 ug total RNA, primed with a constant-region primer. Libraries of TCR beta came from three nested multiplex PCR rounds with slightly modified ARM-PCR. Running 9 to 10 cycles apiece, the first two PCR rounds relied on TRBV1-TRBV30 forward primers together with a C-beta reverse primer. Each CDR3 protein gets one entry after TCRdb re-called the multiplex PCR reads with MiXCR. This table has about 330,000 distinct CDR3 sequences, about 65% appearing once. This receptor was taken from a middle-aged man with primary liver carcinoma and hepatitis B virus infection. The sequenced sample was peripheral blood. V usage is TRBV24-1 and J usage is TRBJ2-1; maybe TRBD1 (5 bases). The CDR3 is CATSDPPRDNEQFF. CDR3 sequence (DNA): TGTGCCACCAGTGACCCGCCCAGGGACAATGAGCAGTTCTTC.